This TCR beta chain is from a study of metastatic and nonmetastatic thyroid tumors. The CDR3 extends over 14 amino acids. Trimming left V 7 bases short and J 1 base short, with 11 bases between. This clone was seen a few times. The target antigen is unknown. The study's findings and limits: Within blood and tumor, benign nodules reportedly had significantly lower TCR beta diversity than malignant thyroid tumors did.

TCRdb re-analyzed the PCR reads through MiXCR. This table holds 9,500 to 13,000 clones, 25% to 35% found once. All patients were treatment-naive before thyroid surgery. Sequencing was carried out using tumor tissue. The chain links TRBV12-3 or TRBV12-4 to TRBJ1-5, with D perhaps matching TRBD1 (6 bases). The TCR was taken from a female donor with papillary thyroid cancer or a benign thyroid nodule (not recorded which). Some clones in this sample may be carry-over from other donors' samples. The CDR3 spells CASTLQGSNQPQHF. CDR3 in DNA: TGTGCCAGCACCCTCCAGGGGAGCAATCAGCCCCAGCATTTT.